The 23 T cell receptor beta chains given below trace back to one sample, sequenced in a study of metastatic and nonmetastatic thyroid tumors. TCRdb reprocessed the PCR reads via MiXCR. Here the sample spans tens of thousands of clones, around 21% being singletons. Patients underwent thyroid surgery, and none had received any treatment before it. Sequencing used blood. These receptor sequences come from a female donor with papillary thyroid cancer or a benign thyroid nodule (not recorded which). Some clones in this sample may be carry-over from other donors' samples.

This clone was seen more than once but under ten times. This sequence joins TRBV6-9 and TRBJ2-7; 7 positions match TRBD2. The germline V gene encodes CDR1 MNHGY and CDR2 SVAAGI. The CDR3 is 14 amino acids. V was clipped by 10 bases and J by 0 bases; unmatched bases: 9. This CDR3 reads CATPPSGISYEQYF. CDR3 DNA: TGTGCCACGCCTCCCAGCGGGATCTCCTACGAGCAGTACTTC.

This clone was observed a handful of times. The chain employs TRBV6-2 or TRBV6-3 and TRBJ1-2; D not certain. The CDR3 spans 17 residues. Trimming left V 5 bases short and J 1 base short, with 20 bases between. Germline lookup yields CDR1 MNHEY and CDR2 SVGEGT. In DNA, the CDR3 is TGTGCCAGCAGTAAATCATTCGGGAGGAGCCATAACTATGGCTACACCTTC. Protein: CASSKSFGRSHNYGYTF.

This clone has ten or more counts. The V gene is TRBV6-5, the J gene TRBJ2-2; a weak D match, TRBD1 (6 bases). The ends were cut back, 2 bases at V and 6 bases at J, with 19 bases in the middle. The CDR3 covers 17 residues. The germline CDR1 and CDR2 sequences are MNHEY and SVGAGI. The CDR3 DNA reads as TGTGCCAGCAGTTACATGTGGGACACCAGGGGCCCCGGGGAGCTGTTTTTT. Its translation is CASSYMWDTRGPGELFF.

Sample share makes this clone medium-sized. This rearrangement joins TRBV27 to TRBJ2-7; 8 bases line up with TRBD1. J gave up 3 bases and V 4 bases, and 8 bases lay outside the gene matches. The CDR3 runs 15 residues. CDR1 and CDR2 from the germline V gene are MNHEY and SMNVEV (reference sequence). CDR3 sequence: CASSSPGQASYEQYF. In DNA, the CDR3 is TGTGCCAGCAGTTCTCCGGGACAGGCCAGCTACGAGCAGTACTTC.

Here the CDR3 reads CASSLFGQFEQFF. The DNA for the CDR3 is TGTGCCAGCAGTTTATTTGGACAGTTTGAGCAGTTCTTC. This chain uses TRBV27 with TRBJ2-1, with D possibly being TRBD1 (6 bases). CDR1 and CDR2 from the germline V gene are MNHEY and SMNVEV (reference sequence). V was clipped by 1 base and J by 9 bases, with 10 bases between them. The CDR3 is 13 amino acids.

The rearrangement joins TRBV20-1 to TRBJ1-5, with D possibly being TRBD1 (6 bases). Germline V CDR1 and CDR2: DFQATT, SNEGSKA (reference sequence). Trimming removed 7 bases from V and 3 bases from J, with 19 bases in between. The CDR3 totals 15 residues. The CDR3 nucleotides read TGCAGTGATACACAGGGATTCATGTACAATCAGCCCCAGCATTTT. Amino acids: CSDTQGFMYNQPQHF.

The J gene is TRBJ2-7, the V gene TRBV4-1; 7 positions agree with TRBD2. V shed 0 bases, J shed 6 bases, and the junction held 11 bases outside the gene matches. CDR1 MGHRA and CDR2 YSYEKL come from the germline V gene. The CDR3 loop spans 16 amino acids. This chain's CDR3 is CASSQDQAGVDSEQYF. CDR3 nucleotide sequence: TGCGCCAGCAGCCAAGATCAGGCGGGAGTAGATTCCGAGCAGTACTTC.

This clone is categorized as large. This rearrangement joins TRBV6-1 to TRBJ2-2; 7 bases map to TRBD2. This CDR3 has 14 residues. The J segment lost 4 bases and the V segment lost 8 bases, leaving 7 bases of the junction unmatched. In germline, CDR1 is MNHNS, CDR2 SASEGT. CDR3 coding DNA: TGTGCCAGCCCGATGGGAGGGGTCACCGGGGAGCTGTTTTTT. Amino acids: CASPMGGVTGELFF.

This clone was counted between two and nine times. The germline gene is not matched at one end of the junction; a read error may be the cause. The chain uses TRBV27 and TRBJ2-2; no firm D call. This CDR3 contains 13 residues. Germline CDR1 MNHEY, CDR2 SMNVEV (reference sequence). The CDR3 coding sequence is TGTGCCAGCAGGGTAGGAAACACCGTGGAGCTGTTTTTC. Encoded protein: CASRVGNTVELFF.

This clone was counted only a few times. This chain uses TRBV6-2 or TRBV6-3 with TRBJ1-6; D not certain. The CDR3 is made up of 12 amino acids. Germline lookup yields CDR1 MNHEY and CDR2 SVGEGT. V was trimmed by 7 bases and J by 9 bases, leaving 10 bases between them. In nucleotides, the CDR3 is TGTGCCAGCACCCCCGGCATTTCACCCCTCCACTTT. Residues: CASTPGISPLHF.

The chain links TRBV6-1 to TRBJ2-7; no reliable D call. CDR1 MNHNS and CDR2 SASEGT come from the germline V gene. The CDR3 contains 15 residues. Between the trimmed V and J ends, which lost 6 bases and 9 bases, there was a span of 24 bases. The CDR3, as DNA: TGTGCCAGCAGGCTTTCGAGCGTGGTGGGGTCTCGGCAGTACTTC. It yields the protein CASRLSSVVGSRQYF.

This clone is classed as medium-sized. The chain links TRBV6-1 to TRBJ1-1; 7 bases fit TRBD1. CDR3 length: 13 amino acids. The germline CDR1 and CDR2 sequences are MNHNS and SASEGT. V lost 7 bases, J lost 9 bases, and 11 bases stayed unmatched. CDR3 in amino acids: CASTHEGADQAFF. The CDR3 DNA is TGTGCCAGCACCCATGAGGGGGCGGACCAAGCTTTCTTT.

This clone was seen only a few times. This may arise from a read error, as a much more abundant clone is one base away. The CDR3 loop reads CSASSHREFF. The CDR3, as DNA: TGCAGTGCTAGCAGTCACAGGGAGTTCTTC. The gene calls are TRBV20-1 and TRBJ2-1, with D possibly being TRBD1 (6 bases). Trimming took off 3 bases at V and 14 bases at J, with 11 bases between the two ends. Germline-derived CDR1 and CDR2 are DFQATT and SNEGSKA (reference sequence). The CDR3 totals 10 residues.

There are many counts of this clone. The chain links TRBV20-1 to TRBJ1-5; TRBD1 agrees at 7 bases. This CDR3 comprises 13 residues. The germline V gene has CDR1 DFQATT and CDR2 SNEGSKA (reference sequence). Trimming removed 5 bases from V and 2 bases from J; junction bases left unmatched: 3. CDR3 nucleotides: TGCAGTGCTGACGGGACAGGCAATCAGCCCCAGCATTTT. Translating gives CSADGTGNQPQHF.

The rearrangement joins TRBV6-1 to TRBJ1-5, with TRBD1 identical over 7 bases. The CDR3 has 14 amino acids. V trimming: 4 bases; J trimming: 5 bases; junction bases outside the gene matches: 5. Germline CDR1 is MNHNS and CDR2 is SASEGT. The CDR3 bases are TGTGCCAGCAGTGTCACAGGGGCGTATCAGCCCCAGCATTTT. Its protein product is CASSVTGAYQPQHF.

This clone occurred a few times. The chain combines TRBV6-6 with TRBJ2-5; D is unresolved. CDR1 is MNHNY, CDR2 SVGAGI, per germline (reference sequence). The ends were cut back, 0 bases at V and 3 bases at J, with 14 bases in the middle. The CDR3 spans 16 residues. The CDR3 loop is CASSYSPTSGEETQYF. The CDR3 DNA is TGTGCCAGCAGTTACTCCCCCACGAGTGGTGAAGAGACCCAGTACTTC.

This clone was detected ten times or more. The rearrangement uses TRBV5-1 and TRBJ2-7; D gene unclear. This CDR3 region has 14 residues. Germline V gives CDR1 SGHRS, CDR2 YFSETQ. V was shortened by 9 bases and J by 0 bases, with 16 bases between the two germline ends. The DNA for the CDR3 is TGCGCCACCCGAGTTGGGCGAAACTCCTACGAGCAGTACTTC. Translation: CATRVGRNSYEQYF.

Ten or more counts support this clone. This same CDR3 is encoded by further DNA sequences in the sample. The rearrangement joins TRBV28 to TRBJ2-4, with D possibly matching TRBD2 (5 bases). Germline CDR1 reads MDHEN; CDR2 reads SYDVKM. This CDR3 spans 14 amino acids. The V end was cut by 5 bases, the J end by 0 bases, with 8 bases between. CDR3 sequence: CASSEGLAKNIQYF. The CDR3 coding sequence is TGTGCCAGCAGTGAAGGACTAGCCAAAAACATTCAGTACTTC.

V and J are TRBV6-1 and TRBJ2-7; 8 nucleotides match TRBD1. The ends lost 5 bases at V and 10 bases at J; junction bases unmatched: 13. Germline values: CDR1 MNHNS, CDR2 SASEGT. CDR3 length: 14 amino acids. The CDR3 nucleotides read TGTGCCAGCAGTTCCCCGGGGACAGGTAGCGATCAGTACTTC. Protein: CASSSPGTGSDQYF.

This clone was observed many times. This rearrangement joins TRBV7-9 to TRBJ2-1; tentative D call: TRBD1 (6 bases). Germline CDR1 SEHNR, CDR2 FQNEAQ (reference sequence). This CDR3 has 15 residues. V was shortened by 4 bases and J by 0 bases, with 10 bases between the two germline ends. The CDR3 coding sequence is TGTGCCAGCAGCTACAGGGCGTTCTCCTACAATGAGCAGTTCTTC. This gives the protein CASSYRAFSYNEQFF. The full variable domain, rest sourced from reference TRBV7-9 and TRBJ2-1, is DTGVSQNPRHKITKRGQNVTFRCDPISEHNRLYWYRQTLGQGPEFLTYFQNEAQLEKSRLLSDRFSAERPKGSFSTLEIQRTEQGDSAMYLCASSYRAFSYNEQFFGPGTRLTVL.

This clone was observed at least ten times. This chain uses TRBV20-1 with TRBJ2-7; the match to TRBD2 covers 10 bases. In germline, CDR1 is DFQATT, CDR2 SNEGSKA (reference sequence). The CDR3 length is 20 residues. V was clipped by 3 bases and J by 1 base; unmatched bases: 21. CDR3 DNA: TGCAGTGCTAGGGGCCTACTAGCGGGAAGAGGGGGGGGAAAATCCTACGAGCAGTACTTC. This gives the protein CSARGLLAGRGGGKSYEQYF.

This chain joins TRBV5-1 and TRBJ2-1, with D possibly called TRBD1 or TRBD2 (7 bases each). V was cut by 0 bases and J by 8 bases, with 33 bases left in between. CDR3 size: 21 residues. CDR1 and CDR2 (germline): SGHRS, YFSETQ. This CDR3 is CASSLGVTGNPPGGGKDEQFF. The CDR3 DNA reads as TGCGCCAGCAGCTTGGGGGTCACTGGTAACCCCCCAGGGGGGGGCAAGGATGAGCAGTTCTTC.

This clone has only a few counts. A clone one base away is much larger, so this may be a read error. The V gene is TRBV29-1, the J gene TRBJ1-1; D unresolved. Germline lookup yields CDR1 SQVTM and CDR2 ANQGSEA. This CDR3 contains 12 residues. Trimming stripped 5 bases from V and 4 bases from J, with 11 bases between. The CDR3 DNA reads TGCAGCGTTAAGACATGGGCCACTGAAGCTTTCTTT. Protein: CSVKTWATEAFF.